The 5 T cell receptor beta chains below all came from one sample that was sequenced in a study of blood T cell repertoires in COVID-19 (dated by TCRdb to 2020 to 2022). The library was prepared using the immunoSEQ multiplex PCR assay. TCRdb mirrors the immuneACCESS table, restricted to in-frame sequences. Some clones are absent from its copies; in checked studies, under half trace to an unresolved V gene, and the reason for the others is unknown. Across this sample there are 250,000 to 350,000 clones, with around nine tenths seen only once. The leading ten clones occupy under 15% of the sample. Input material: peripheral blood. All receptors come from a woman between 55 and 75 years old with acute or convalescent COVID-19.

V gene TRBV11-2 combines with J gene TRBJ2-7; no definite D call. Germline V gives CDR1 SGHAT, CDR2 FQNNGV. V was shortened by 5 bases and J by 3 bases, with 5 bases between the two germline ends. This CDR3 contains 11 residues. The CDR3 region has the DNA TGTGCCAGCAGCCCCCTCTACGAGCAGTACTTC. Its translation: CASSPLYEQYF.

The CDR3 sequence: CASSDVRGGFIGGTEAFF. The DNA of the CDR3 is TGTGCCAGCAGCGACGTCAGGGGTGGGTTCATAGGGGGCACTGAAGCTTTCTTT. The chain employs TRBV7-9 and TRBJ1-1, with a weak D call TRBD1 (6 bases). With 5 bases removed from V and 4 bases from J, the gap between germline ends came to 26 bases. From germline, CDR1 is SEHNR and CDR2 FQNEAQ (reference sequence). The CDR3 spans 18 residues.

Here the CDR3 reads CASSVALPDSLKPNIQYF. DNA for the CDR3: TGTGCCAGCAGCGTAGCCCTACCAGACTCTCTTAAACCGAACATTCAGTACTTC. The J gene is TRBJ2-4, the V gene TRBV9; D is uncertain. V was cut by 0 bases and J by 7 bases, with 23 bases left in between. The CDR3 has 18 residues. Germline V gene data show CDR1 as SGDLS and CDR2 as YYNGEE.

On this clone: This same CDR3 is encoded by further DNA sequences in the sample. J is TRBJ2-7 and V is TRBV15; TRBD1 is a possible D gene (5 bases). V lost 0 bases to trimming and J lost 3 bases, with 6 bases between them. This CDR3 has 13 residues. CDR1 is LNHNV and CDR2 is YYDKDF in the germline V gene (reference sequence). CDR3: CATSRDRVYEQYF. CDR3 nucleotides: TGTGCCACCAGCAGAGACAGGGTCTACGAGCAGTACTTC.

V usage is TRBV15 and J usage is TRBJ2-7; 10 nucleotides match TRBD2. Per germline, CDR1 LNHNV and CDR2 YYDKDF (reference sequence). V lost 1 base to trimming and J lost 4 bases; unmatched junction nucleotides: 4. The CDR3 is made up of 15 amino acids. The CDR3 region is CATSRGGTSAYEQYF. DNA of the CDR3: TGTGCCACCAGCAGAGGGGGGACTAGCGCTTACGAGCAGTACTTC.